Given below is one TCR beta chain in context. Produced via immunoSEQ multiplex PCR; TCRdb's table is partial and in-frame only. The table includes under 550,000 clones, about 96% detected once. These data belong to a study of shared clonotypes between healthy human individuals. Turning to the study itself: Every donor yielded three CD4 naive, three CD4 memory, two CD8 naive and one CD8 memory plate.

Partitioning of CD4+ cells yielded a CD45RA+ naive subset and a CD45RA-negative memory subset. The CDR3 runs to 15 residues. Germline V CDR1 and CDR2: SGHTA, FQGNSA. The sequenced sample consisted of naive CD4+ T cells sorted from blood. Subset noted: CD45RA+ positively selected. This clonotype originated in a woman between 25 and 40 years old in good health. J is TRBJ2-5 and V is TRBV7-2, with D possibly being TRBD2 (6 bases). The J call may be faulty, since TRBJ2-7 better matches the DNA end. The CDR3 sequence is CASSPQTGVDYEQYF. CDR3 DNA sequence: TGTGCCAGCAGCCCACAAACGGGAGTTGACTACGAGCAGTACTTC.